The source of this TCR beta chain is a study of cytomegalovirus exposure and HLA in healthy donors. After removal of 3 bases from V and 8 bases from J, the junction contained 7 bases not matched to a gene. Germline values: CDR1 SGHTA, CDR2 FQGTGA. This CDR3 spans 15 amino acids. On this clone: Its cognate antigen is unknown.

Primers for the PCR totalled 60 Vbeta and 13 Jbeta. Using immunoSEQ multiplex PCR, the repertoire was profiled, and TCRdb retains in-frame clones only, with some absent. The sample holds over 80,000 clones, approximately 80% seen once. General observations from the study: In vitro, a few CMV-associated chains proved specific for CMV antigens. In a later analysis, TCR beta V- and J-gene trimming was associated with a missense DCLRE1C variant.

The receptor's source is a middle-aged man in good health and CMV-seronegative. The sequenced sample was PBMCs. The chain employs TRBV7-3 and TRBJ2-1; 10 nucleotides line up with TRBD1. The CDR3 bases are TGTGCCAGCAGCTTGAGGACAGGGGGTAGAGATGAGCAGTTCTTC. Protein sequence: CASSLRTGGRDEQFF.